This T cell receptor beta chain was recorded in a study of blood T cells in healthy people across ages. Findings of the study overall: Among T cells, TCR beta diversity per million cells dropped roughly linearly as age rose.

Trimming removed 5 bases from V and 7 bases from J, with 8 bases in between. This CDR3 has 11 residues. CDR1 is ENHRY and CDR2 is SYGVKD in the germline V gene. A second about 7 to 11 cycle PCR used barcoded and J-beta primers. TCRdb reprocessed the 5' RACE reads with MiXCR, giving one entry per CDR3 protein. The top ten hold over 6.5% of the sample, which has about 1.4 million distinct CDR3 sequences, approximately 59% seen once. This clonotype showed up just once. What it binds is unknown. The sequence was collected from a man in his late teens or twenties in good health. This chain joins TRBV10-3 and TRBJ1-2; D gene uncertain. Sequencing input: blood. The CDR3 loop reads CAISSQAGYTF. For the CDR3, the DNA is TGTGCCATCAGTTCTCAAGCTGGCTACACCTTC.